This TCR beta chain was recorded in a study of cytomegalovirus exposure and HLA in healthy donors. PCR employed 60 Vbeta and 13 Jbeta primers. Produced via immunoSEQ multiplex PCR; TCRdb's table is partial and in-frame only. The sample lists around 96,000 clones, about 76% occurring once. CDR1 and CDR2 from the germline V gene are LNHDA and SQIVND (reference sequence). The CDR3 sequence is 15 residues long. V shed 7 bases and J shed 2 bases, with 15 bases lying between them. The clonotype comes from a young man in good health and CMV-seropositive. The gene calls are TRBV19 and TRBJ1-5, with D possibly matching TRBD1 (6 bases). The sample was PBMCs. CDR3 residues: CASNPQGTGNQPQHF. The CDR3 DNA sequence: TGTGCCAGTAACCCACAGGGAACGGGCAATCAGCCCCAGCATTTT.